Presented here are 22 T cell receptor beta chains from one specimen sequenced in a study of cytomegalovirus exposure and HLA in healthy donors. A multiplex PCR was run with 60 Vbeta primers and 13 Jbeta primers. Clones were read by immunoSEQ multiplex PCR, and TCRdb kept only the in-frame ones, dropping some. The data contain around 150,000 clones, 76% of them singletons. Sequencing was performed on PBMCs. These TCRs come from a man aged 40-49 years in good health and CMV-seronegative.

V is TRBV9 and J is TRBJ1-1; D may be TRBD1 (5 bases). V was shortened by 7 bases and J by 11 bases, with 24 bases between the two germline ends. The length of the CDR3 is 14 residues. Germline CDR1 reads SGDLS; CDR2 reads YYNGEE. CDR3 coding DNA: TGTGCCAGCTCCCCCTCCCCAGGGACTTCCTATGCTTTCTTT. Translation: CASSPSPGTSYAFF. Filled out from reference TRBV9 and TRBJ1-1, the complete variable domain reads DSGVTQTPKHLITATGQRVTLRCSPRSGDLSVYWYQQSLDQGLQFLIQYYNGEERAKGNILERFSAQQFPDLHSELNLSSLELGDSALYFCASSPSPGTSYAFFGQGTRLTVV.

This clone has more than one count but fewer than ten. Other DNA sequences from this sample encode an identical CDR3 as well. This chain joins TRBV7-6 and TRBJ1-3; TRBD1 agrees at 7 bases. With V trimmed by 1 base and J by 1 base, 1 base remained unmatched. Germline V lookup: CDR1 SGHVS, CDR2 FNYEAQ. The CDR3 is 15 residues long. The DNA for the CDR3 is TGTGCCAGCAGCTTAGGGACAGGATCTGGAAACACCATATATTTT. Its protein is CASSLGTGSGNTIYF.

J is TRBJ2-7 and V is TRBV11-3; tentatively, D is TRBD2 (6 bases). The germline V gene encodes CDR1 SGHNT and CDR2 YENEEA. The CDR3 length is 15 residues. V lost 0 bases and J lost 0, with 9 bases in between. In DNA form, the CDR3 reads TGTGCCAGCAGCTTAGATGGGGACTCCTCCTACGAGCAGTACTTC. Protein product: CASSLDGDSSYEQYF.

The CDR3: CASSERTGVSSTGELFF. The DNA of the CDR3 is TGTGCCAGCAGTGAGCGGACAGGGGTGTCCAGTACCGGGGAGCTGTTTTTT. The genes are TRBV6-1 and TRBJ2-2; 9 nucleotides line up with TRBD1. The trim removed 3 bases at V and 5 bases at J, leaving 10 bases unmatched. The CDR3 sequence is 17 residues long. CDR1 and CDR2 (germline): MNHNS, SASEGT.

The CDR3 DNA sequence: TGTGCCACCAAATACCGGGACACTTCCTACGAGCAGTACTTC. It translates to CATKYRDTSYEQYF. The chain joins TRBV6-5 to TRBJ2-7; the D gene is possibly TRBD1 (6 bases). Germline V gene lookup returns CDR1 MNHEY and CDR2 SVGAGI. V was cut by 10 bases and J by 1 base, with 17 bases left in between. The CDR3 runs to 14 residues.

This CDR3 is CASSRVGLAGLVFF. The DNA for the CDR3 is TGTGCCAGCAGTAGAGTGGGGCTAGCGGGCCTGGTTTTCTTC. This chain connects TRBV11-2 to TRBJ2-1; 8 bases fit TRBD2. This CDR3 contains 14 residues. J lost 16 bases, V lost 6 bases, and 17 bases had no gene match. CDR1 SGHAT and CDR2 FQNNGV come from the germline V gene.

This clone was seen more than once but under ten times. This chain connects TRBV5-1 to TRBJ2-7; D unresolved. In germline, CDR1 is SGHRS, CDR2 YFSETQ. This CDR3 has 12 residues. The ends were cut back, 4 bases at V and 6 bases at J, with 11 bases in the middle. The CDR3 loop reads CASSLSSAEQYF. The CDR3 bases are TGCGCCAGCAGCCTATCCTCTGCCGAGCAGTACTTC.

This clone occurred once. One end of the junction is discordant with germline, which a read error may explain. The chain is built from TRBV9 and TRBJ2-2, with TRBD2 as a possible D gene (5 bases). This CDR3 has 13 residues. Germline V gene sequence: CDR1 SGDLS, CDR2 YYNGEE. CDR3 region: CASALRTAGELFF. Here the CDR3 DNA reads TGTGCCAGCGCCCTGAGGACCGCCGGGGAACTGTTTTTT.

There are a few counts of this clone. The chain couples TRBV6-1 to TRBJ1-6; D remains unclear. This CDR3 region has 17 residues. The germline V gene encodes CDR1 MNHNS and CDR2 SASEGT. The ends were cut back, 3 bases at V and 7 bases at J, with 19 bases in the middle. DNA of the CDR3: TGTGCCAGCAGTGACCGAAACCAGGTGCACCCCAATTCACCCCTCCACTTT. Translated: CASSDRNQVHPNSPLHF.

V and J are TRBV30 and TRBJ2-7, with a tentative D call TRBD2 (6 bases). CDR1 is GTSNPN, CDR2 SVGIG, per germline (reference sequence). The CDR3 sequence is 13 residues long. The ends were cut back, 3 bases at V and 1 base at J, with 10 bases in the middle. In nucleotides, the CDR3 is TGTGCCTGGAGGGCTAGCGAATCCTACGAGCAGTACTTC. Translated: CAWRASESYEQYF.

CDR3 nucleotides: TGCGCCAGCAGCCGGACAGGGGGAGAGACCCAGTACTTC. Translated: CASSRTGGETQYF. The rearrangement joins TRBV4-3 to TRBJ2-5, with TRBD1 matching over 10 bases. Germline-derived CDR1 and CDR2 are LGHNA and YSLEER. Trimming removed 4 bases from V and 4 bases from J; junction bases left unmatched: 0. The CDR3 runs 13 residues.

This chain connects TRBV5-5 to TRBJ1-5; D may be TRBD1 (5 bases). The germline CDR1 and CDR2 sequences are SGHKS and YYEKEE (reference sequence). V was cut by 2 bases and J by 5 bases, with 8 bases left in between. The CDR3 length is 13 residues. The CDR3 nucleotides are TGTGCCAGCAGCTTTCAAGGGGATCAGCCCCAGCATTTT. Amino acids: CASSFQGDQPQHF.

This chain joins TRBV10-3 and TRBJ1-2; unclear D gene. The CDR3 has 13 amino acids. V gave up 4 bases and J gave up 2 bases, with 8 bases separating them. Germline values: CDR1 ENHRY, CDR2 SYGVKD. This CDR3 reads CAISVEQNYGYTF. DNA for the CDR3: TGTGCCATCAGTGTGGAACAGAACTATGGCTACACCTTC.

This clone was detected once. This chain links TRBV19 with TRBJ1-6, with D possibly matching TRBD1 (5 bases). Deletions cut 6 bases from V and 4 bases from J, with 10 bases between. Looked up from germline, CDR1 is LNHDA and CDR2 is SQIVND (reference sequence). This CDR3 has 14 amino acids. CDR3 in amino acids: CASRTATYNSPLHF. CDR3 bases: TGTGCCAGTAGGACAGCTACTTATAATTCACCCCTCCACTTT.

This chain joins TRBV5-1 and TRBJ1-3; D might be TRBD1 (5 bases). The germline CDR1 and CDR2 sequences are SGHRS and YFSETQ. Trimming took off 5 bases at V and 0 bases at J, with 9 bases between the two ends. This CDR3 is built from 14 residues. The CDR3 sequence: CASRDKGSGNTIYF. The CDR3 region has the DNA TGCGCCAGCAGGGACAAGGGCTCTGGAAACACCATATATTTT.

V usage is TRBV6-6 and J usage is TRBJ1-1; 8 bases are a match to TRBD1. There are 15 residues in the CDR3. J was trimmed by 4 bases and V by 5 bases; bases with no gene match: 9. Per germline, CDR1 MNHNY and CDR2 SVGAGI (reference sequence). DNA for the CDR3: TGTGCCAGCAGTACACCTCAGGGGGCGGGCACTGAAGCTTTCTTT. Amino acid sequence: CASSTPQGAGTEAFF.

The chain has TRBV19 and TRBJ1-1, with D uncertain. Trimming took off 5 bases at V and 7 bases at J, with 14 bases between the two ends. In germline, CDR1 is LNHDA, CDR2 SQIVND (reference sequence). The CDR3 has 13 amino acids. The CDR3 sequence: CASSLRALGEAFF. For the CDR3, the DNA is TGTGCCAGTAGTTTGAGGGCATTGGGTGAAGCTTTCTTT. Together with reference TRBV19 and TRBJ1-1, the CDR3 gives the full variable domain: DGGITQSPKYLFRKEGQNVTLSCEQNLNHDAMYWYRQDPGQGLRLIYYSQIVNDFQKGDIAEGYSVSREKKESFPLTVTSAQKNPTAFYLCASSLRALGEAFFGQGTRLTVV.

The chain carries TRBV19 and TRBJ1-1; unclear D gene. Germline V CDR1 and CDR2: LNHDA, SQIVND (reference sequence). Trimming pared 2 bases from V and 4 bases from J, leaving 8 bases between. The CDR3 has 13 amino acids. The CDR3 bases are TGTGCCAGTAGTATAATGGAGGGCACTGAAGCTTTCTTT. It encodes CASSIMEGTEAFF. Using reference TRBV19 and TRBJ1-1 for the parts outside the CDR3, the full variable domain is DGGITQSPKYLFRKEGQNVTLSCEQNLNHDAMYWYRQDPGQGLRLIYYSQIVNDFQKGDIAEGYSVSREKKESFPLTVTSAQKNPTAFYLCASSIMEGTEAFFGQGTRLTVV.

The V call is TRBV5-1, the J call TRBJ2-7, with TRBD1 identical over 7 bases. This CDR3 is built from 16 residues. Germline V gene lookup returns CDR1 SGHRS and CDR2 YFSETQ. V was clipped by 0 bases and J by 3 bases; unmatched bases: 9. In DNA, the CDR3 is TGCGCCAGCAGCTTGGAGGGGACAGAGTGGGGCTACGAGCAGTACTTC. Protein product: CASSLEGTEWGYEQYF. The variable domain in full, completed from reference TRBV5-1 and TRBJ2-7, reads KAGVTQTPRYLIKTRGQQVTLSCSPISGHRSVSWYQQTPGQGLQFLFEYFSETQRNKGNFPGRFSGRQFSNSRSEMNVSTLELGDSALYLCASSLEGTEWGYEQYFGPGTRLTVT.

The chain recombines TRBV9 with TRBJ2-3, with a possible D match to TRBD1 (6 bases). Trimming left V 7 bases short and J 0 bases short, with 18 bases between. Germline CDR1 and CDR2: SGDLS and YYNGEE. This CDR3 comprises 16 residues. As DNA, the CDR3 is TGTGCCAGCGATAAGATGGGGGCGTCTAGCACAGATACGCAGTATTTT. Amino acid sequence: CASDKMGASSTDTQYF.

The chain carries TRBV30 and TRBJ2-7; no firm D call. The CDR3 is 12 residues long. Trimming shortened V by 8 bases and J by 4 bases, and 15 bases separated the two germline ends. The germline V gene encodes CDR1 GTSNPN and CDR2 SVGIG (reference sequence). The CDR3 protein is CAMAPQSYEQYF. The CDR3 DNA reads TGTGCCATGGCCCCTCAATCGTACGAGCAGTACTTC.

This chain joins TRBV27 and TRBJ2-7; TRBD1 agrees at 9 bases. The germline CDR1 and CDR2 sequences are MNHEY and SMNVEV (reference sequence). The CDR3 covers 15 residues. The trim removed 6 bases at V and 0 bases at J, leaving 6 bases unmatched. The CDR3 DNA follows: TGTGCCAGCAGACGGCCGGGACAGGGCTCCTACGAGCAGTACTTC. This gives the protein CASRRPGQGSYEQYF.